The clone carrying this TCR beta chain was recorded once. These data come from a study of cytomegalovirus exposure and HLA in healthy donors. Study-wide background: Previous work identified roughly 120 million unique TCR beta sequences from around 180 million T cells.

Deletions cut 1 base from V and 5 bases from J, with 19 bases between. Looked up from germline, CDR1 is SGHRS and CDR2 is YFSETQ. The CDR3 has 16 residues. Use of 60 Vbeta and 13 Jbeta primers characterized the PCR. Assay: immunoSEQ multiplex PCR; the TCRdb copy retains only in-frame clones and omits some. The sample lists about 210,000 clones; 65% to 90% were seen once. Sequencing used PBMCs. The chain has TRBV5-1 and TRBJ2-7; D is possibly TRBD2 (5 bases). The origin of this receptor is a woman aged 25 to 39 in good health and CMV-seronegative. The CDR3 bases are TGCGCCAGCAGCTTGATGTTAAGGAGGTCGCAGGACGAGCAGTACTTC. This gives the protein CASSLMLRRSQDEQYF.